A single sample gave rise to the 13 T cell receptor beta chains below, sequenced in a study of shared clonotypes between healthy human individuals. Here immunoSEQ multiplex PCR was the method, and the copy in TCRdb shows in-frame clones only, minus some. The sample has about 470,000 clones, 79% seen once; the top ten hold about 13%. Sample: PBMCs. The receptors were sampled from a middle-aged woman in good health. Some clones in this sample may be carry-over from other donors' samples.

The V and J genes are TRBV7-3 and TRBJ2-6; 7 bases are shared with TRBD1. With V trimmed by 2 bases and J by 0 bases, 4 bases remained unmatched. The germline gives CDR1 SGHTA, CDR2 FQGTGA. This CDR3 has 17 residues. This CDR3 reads CASSLAGGLSGANVLTF. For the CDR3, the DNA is TGTGCCAGCAGCTTAGCAGGGGGTCTCTCTGGGGCCAACGTCCTGACTTTC.

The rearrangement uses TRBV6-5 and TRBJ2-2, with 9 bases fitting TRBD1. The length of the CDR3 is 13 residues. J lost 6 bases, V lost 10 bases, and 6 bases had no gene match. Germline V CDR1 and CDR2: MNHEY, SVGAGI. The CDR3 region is CATRTGESGELFF. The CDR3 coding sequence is TGTGCCACCCGGACAGGGGAATCCGGGGAGCTGTTTTTT.

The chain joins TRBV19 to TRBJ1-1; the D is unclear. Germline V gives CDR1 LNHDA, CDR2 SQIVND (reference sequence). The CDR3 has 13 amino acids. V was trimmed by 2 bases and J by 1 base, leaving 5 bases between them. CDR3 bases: TGTGCCAGTAGTATAACAGAGAACACTGAAGCTTTCTTT. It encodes CASSITENTEAFF.

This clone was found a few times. The CDR3 loop reads CASSLRYLQGETQYF. Here the CDR3 DNA reads TGTGCCAGCAGCTTACGTTATCTACAGGGGGAGACCCAGTACTTC. This chain uses TRBV11-2 with TRBJ2-5; 7 positions match TRBD1. The V gene's germline CDR1 is SGHAT and CDR2 FQNNGV. This CDR3 spans 15 amino acids. V gave up 2 bases and J gave up 5 bases; unmatched junction bases: 8.

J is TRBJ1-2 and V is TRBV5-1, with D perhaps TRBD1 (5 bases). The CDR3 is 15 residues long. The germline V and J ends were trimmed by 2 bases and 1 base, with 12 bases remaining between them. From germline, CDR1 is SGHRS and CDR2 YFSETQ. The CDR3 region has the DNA TGCGCCAGCAGCTTCCAGGGCGAGGTTAACTATGGCTACACCTTC. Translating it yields CASSFQGEVNYGYTF.

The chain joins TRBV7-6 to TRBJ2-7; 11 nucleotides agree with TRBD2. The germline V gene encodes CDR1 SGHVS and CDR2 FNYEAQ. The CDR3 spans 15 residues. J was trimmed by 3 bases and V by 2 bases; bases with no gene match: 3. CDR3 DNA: TGTGCCAGCAGCTTAACTAGCGGGGGAAACTACGAGCAGTACTTC. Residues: CASSLTSGGNYEQYF.

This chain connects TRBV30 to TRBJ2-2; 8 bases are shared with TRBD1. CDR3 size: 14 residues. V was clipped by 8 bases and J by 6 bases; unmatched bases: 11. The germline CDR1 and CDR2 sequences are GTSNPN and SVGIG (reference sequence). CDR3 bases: TGTGCCCGCACCGACAGGGGCTGGGCCGGGGAGCTGTTTTTT. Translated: CARTDRGWAGELFF.

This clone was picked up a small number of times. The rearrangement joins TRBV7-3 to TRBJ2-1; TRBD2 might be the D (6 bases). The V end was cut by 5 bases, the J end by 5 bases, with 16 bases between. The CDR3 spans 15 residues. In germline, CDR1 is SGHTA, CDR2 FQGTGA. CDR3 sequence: CASSPSRRGDNEQFF. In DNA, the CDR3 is TGTGCCAGCAGCCCGTCCCGGAGGGGTGACAATGAGCAGTTCTTC.

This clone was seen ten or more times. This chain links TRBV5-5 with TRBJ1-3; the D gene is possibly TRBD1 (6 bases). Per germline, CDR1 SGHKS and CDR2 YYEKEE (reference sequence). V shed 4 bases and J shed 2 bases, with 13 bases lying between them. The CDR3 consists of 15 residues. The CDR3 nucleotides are TGTGCCAGCAGCCCGGGGGCGGGTGCTGGAAACACCATATATTTT. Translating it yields CASSPGAGAGNTIYF.

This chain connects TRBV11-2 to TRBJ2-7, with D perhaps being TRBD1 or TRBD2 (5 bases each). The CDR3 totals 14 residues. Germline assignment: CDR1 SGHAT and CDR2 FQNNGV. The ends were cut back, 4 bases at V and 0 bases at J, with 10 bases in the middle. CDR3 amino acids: CASSWDRSSYEQYF. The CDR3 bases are TGTGCCAGCAGCTGGGACCGAAGCTCCTACGAGCAGTACTTC.

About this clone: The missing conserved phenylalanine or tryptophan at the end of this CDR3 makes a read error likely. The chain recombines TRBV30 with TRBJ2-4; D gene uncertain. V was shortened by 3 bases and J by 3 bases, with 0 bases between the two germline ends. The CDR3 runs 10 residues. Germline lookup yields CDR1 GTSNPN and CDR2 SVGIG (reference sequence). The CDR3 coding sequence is TGTGCCTGGAGCAAAAACATTCAGTACTCC. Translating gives CAWSKNIQYS.

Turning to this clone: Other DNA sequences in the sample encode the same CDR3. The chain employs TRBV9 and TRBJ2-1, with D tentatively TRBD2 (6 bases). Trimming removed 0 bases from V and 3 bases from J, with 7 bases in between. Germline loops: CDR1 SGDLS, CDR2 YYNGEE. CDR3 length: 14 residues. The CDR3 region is CASSVAGSYNEQFF. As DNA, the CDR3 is TGTGCCAGCAGCGTAGCCGGGAGCTACAATGAGCAGTTCTTC.

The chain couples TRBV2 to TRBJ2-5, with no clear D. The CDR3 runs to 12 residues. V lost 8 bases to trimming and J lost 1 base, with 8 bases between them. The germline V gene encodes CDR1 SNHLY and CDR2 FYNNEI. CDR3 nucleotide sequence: TGTGCCAGCTTTCTCGTCCAAGAGACCCAGTACTTC. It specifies CASFLVQETQYF.